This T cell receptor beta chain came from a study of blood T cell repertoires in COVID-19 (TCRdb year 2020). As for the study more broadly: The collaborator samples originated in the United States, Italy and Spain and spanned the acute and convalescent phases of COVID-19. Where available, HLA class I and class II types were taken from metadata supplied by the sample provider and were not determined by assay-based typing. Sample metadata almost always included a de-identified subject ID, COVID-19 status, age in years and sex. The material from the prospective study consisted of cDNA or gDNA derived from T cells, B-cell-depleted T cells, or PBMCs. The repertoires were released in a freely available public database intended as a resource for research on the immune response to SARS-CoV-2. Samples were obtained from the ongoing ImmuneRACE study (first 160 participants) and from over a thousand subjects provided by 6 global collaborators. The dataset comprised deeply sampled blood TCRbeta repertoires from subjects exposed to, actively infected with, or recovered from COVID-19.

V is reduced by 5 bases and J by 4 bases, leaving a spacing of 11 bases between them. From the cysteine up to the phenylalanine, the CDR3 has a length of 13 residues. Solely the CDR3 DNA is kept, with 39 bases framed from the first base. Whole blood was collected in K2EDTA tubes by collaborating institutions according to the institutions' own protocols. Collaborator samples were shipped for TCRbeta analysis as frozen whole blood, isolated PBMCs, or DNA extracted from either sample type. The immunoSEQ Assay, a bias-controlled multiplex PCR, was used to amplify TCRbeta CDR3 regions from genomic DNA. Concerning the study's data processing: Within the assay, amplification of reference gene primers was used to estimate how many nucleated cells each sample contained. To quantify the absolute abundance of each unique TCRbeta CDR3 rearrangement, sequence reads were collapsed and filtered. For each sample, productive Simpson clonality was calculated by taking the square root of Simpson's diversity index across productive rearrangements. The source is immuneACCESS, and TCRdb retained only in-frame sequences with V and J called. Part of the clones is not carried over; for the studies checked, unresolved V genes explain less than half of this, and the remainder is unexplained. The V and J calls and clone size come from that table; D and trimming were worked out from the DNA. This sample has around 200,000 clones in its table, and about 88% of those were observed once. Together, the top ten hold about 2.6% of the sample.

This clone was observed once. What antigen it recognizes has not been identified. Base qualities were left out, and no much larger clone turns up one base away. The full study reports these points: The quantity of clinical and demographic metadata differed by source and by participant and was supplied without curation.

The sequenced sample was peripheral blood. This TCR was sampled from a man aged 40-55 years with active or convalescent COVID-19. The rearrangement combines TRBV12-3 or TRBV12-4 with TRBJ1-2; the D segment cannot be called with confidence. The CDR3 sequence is CASSRPGTYGYTF. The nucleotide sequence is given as TGTGCCAGCAGTCGACCGGGTACCTATGGCTACACCTTC.